The 25 T cell receptor beta chains below come from one sample, sequenced in a study of cytomegalovirus exposure and HLA in healthy donors. The PCR made use of 60 Vbeta and 13 Jbeta primers. The data were produced by immunoSEQ multiplex PCR, yet TCRdb's version contains in-frame clones alone and is incomplete. The sample lists 120,000 to 150,000 clones, approximately 67% occurring once. The specimen was PBMCs. All receptors derive from a woman aged 55 to 70 in good health and CMV-seronegative.

This clone was recorded only once. This chain connects TRBV7-2 to TRBJ2-3, with 7 bases aligning to TRBD2. This CDR3 comprises 18 residues. Unmatched junction bases numbered 10, after V lost 1 base and J lost 0 bases. Germline CDR1 SGHTA, CDR2 FQGNSA. The CDR3 loop reads CASSLVGGFKSSTDTQYF. CDR3 DNA sequence: TGTGCCAGCAGCTTAGTCGGGGGGTTCAAATCTAGCACAGATACGCAGTATTTT.

This chain joins TRBV7-2 and TRBJ2-1; 8 bases agree with TRBD2. The trim removed 5 bases at V and 0 bases at J, leaving 3 bases unmatched. This CDR3 has 15 residues. CDR1 is SGHTA, CDR2 FQGNSA, per germline. CDR3 nucleotide sequence: TGTGCCAGCAGCCGGGGGGGTTTCTCCTACAATGAGCAGTTCTTC. It encodes CASSRGGFSYNEQFF.

On this clone itself: This sample also contains other DNA sequences that code for the same CDR3. The chain uses TRBV7-2 and TRBJ2-5; D gene unclear. V was trimmed by 2 bases and J by 5 bases, leaving 12 bases between them. The CDR3 extends over 14 amino acids. Germline CDR1 is SGHTA and CDR2 is FQGNSA. The CDR3 sequence is CASSLYVGQETQYF. The CDR3 DNA reads as TGTGCCAGCAGCTTATACGTTGGGCAGGAGACCCAGTACTTC.

The chain carries TRBV5-1 and TRBJ2-7; 9 bases are shared with TRBD1. V was clipped by 4 bases and J by 4 bases; unmatched bases: 12. The germline gives CDR1 SGHRS, CDR2 YFSETQ. The CDR3 covers 16 residues. This CDR3 is CASSASSTGGIYEQYF. In nucleotides, the CDR3 is TGCGCCAGCAGCGCGTCGTCGACAGGGGGTATTTACGAGCAGTACTTC.

Remarks on this clone: An end of the junction differs from the germline gene, which may be a read error. This chain joins TRBV6-4 and TRBJ1-2; perhaps TRBD1 as D (6 bases). CDR1 and CDR2 (germline): MRHNA, SNTAGT. This CDR3 has 15 amino acids. CDR3: CASSDLTTGNCGYTF. DNA of the CDR3: TGTGCCAGCAGTGACCTGACGACAGGCAACTGTGGCTACACCTTC.

The V and J genes are TRBV5-1 and TRBJ1-2; the match to TRBD1 covers 7 bases. V was clipped by 0 bases and J by 1 base; unmatched bases: 3. CDR3 length equals 15 residues. CDR1 and CDR2 (germline): SGHRS, YFSETQ. CDR3 loop: CASSLAGGYNYGYTF. CDR3 coding DNA: TGCGCCAGCAGCTTGGCAGGGGGTTATAACTATGGCTACACCTTC.

The gene calls are TRBV5-1 and TRBJ2-7; no clear D. In germline, CDR1 is SGHRS, CDR2 YFSETQ. V lost 3 bases and J lost 4, with 17 bases in between. The CDR3 loop spans 15 amino acids. The CDR3: CASSWSKSYGYEQYF. DNA of the CDR3: TGCGCCAGCAGCTGGTCGAAGTCGTACGGGTACGAGCAGTACTTC.

This clone was observed a handful of times. V and J are TRBV7-9 and TRBJ2-7; 7 bases are shared with TRBD1. Germline V gene data show CDR1 as SEHNR and CDR2 as FQNEAQ (reference sequence). The CDR3 is made up of 14 amino acids. V shed 4 bases, J shed 2 bases, and the junction held 5 bases outside the gene matches. CDR3 DNA sequence: TGTGCCAGCAGCTCCGGGACAGCGCCCTACGAGCAGTACTTC. Amino acids: CASSSGTAPYEQYF.

This chain uses TRBV6-5 with TRBJ2-1; D possibly corresponds to TRBD2 (6 bases). This CDR3 contains 14 residues. V lost 2 bases to trimming and J lost 10 bases, with 15 bases between them. The germline V gene encodes CDR1 MNHEY and CDR2 SVGAGI. The CDR3 DNA follows: TGTGCCAGCAGTTACGCACGAGGCGGGGACGAGCAGTTCTTC. It codes for CASSYARGGDEQFF.

This sequence joins TRBV19 and TRBJ2-5, with 13 bases aligning to TRBD2. V shed 8 bases, J shed 5 bases, and the junction held 8 bases outside the gene matches. This CDR3 comprises 15 residues. Germline CDR1 LNHDA, CDR2 SQIVND (reference sequence). CDR3 DNA: TGTGCCAGTGGTAGGACTAGCGGGAGAGGGGAGACCCAGTACTTC. This sequence encodes CASGRTSGRGETQYF.

This clone turned up a few times. V is TRBV10-1 and J is TRBJ2-7; TRBD2 matches at 12 bases. In germline, CDR1 is WNHNN, CDR2 SYGVQD (reference sequence). CDR3 length: 15 residues. With 4 bases clipped from V and 6 bases from J, the junction kept 7 bases outside the gene matches. CDR3 amino acids: CASSGKLAGGPEQYF. CDR3 DNA: TGCGCCAGCAGTGGGAAACTAGCGGGAGGTCCCGAGCAGTACTTC.

V is TRBV10-3 and J is TRBJ1-1, with 11 bases fitting TRBD1. Germline V gives CDR1 ENHRY, CDR2 SYGVKD. This CDR3 region has 15 residues. V was pared by 7 bases and J by 2 bases, with 6 bases of the junction left unmatched. The CDR3 reads CAITPGQGANTEAFF. CDR3 bases: TGTGCCATCACCCCCGGACAGGGGGCCAACACTGAAGCTTTCTTT.

This clone occurred a few times. This sequence joins TRBV6-6 and TRBJ1-5, with 9 bases matching TRBD1. V lost 8 bases and J lost 2; bases outside the gene matches: 7. Germline V CDR1 and CDR2: MNHNY, SVGAGI (reference sequence). The CDR3 has 15 residues. The CDR3 bases are TGTGCCAGCCAGGAACACAGGGGGCGCAATCAGCCCCAGCATTTT. As protein: CASQEHRGRNQPQHF.

This chain uses TRBV7-2 with TRBJ1-3, with a tentative D call TRBD1 (6 bases). There are 15 residues in the CDR3. CDR1 and CDR2 (germline): SGHTA, FQGNSA. Deletions cut 4 bases from V and 0 bases from J, with 10 bases between. CDR3 DNA: TGTGCCAGCAGCTGGACCAGGGGCTCTGGAAACACCATATATTTT. Translated, it gives CASSWTRGSGNTIYF.

This clone came up a few times. The gene calls are TRBV21-1 and TRBJ2-1; the D call of TRBD2 is as the table states it, not checked on the DNA. TRBV21-1 is an annotated pseudogene. CDR3 length: 15 residues. The CDR3 protein is CASSTREGTYNEQFF. CDR3 bases: TGTGCCAGCAGCACGCGGGAGGGTACCTACAATGAGCAGTTCTTC.

The J gene is TRBJ2-3, the V gene TRBV7-2, with 15 bases identical to TRBD2. The ends lost 5 bases at V and 1 base at J; junction bases unmatched: 7. The CDR3 has 18 residues. CDR1 is SGHTA and CDR2 is FQGNSA in the germline V gene. The CDR3 is CASSRGLAGGRGTDTQYF. CDR3 sequence (DNA): TGTGCCAGCAGCCGAGGACTAGCGGGGGGGCGGGGCACAGATACGCAGTATTTT.

CDR3 amino acids: CASTERIMNTEAFF. CDR3 bases: TGTGCCAGCACGGAGCGTATCATGAACACTGAAGCTTTCTTT. The chain links TRBV6-6 to TRBJ1-1; D unclear. V was cut by 7 bases and J by 0 bases, with 12 bases left in between. Looked up from germline, CDR1 is MNHNY and CDR2 is SVGAGI (reference sequence). CDR3 length: 14 residues.

As for this clone: This sample also contains other DNA sequences that code for the same CDR3. The chain is built from TRBV7-9 and TRBJ2-2; the D gene is possibly TRBD2 (5 bases). Trimming removed 3 bases at V and 0 bases at J, with 11 bases between. Germline V gene lookup returns CDR1 SEHNR and CDR2 FQNEAQ (reference sequence). The CDR3 runs 16 residues. The CDR3 sequence: CASSFGLAPNTGELFF. The CDR3 DNA reads TGTGCCAGCAGCTTCGGACTTGCCCCGAACACCGGGGAGCTGTTTTTT. Filled out from reference TRBV7-9 and TRBJ2-2, the complete variable domain reads DTGVSQNPRHKITKRGQNVTFRCDPISEHNRLYWYRQTLGQGPEFLTYFQNEAQLEKSRLLSDRFSAERPKGSFSTLEIQRTEQGDSAMYLCASSFGLAPNTGELFFGEGSRLTVL.

CDR3: CASSVGISRQGRDEQYF. The DNA of the CDR3 is TGTGCCAGCAGCGTCGGAATAAGTAGACAGGGGAGGGACGAGCAGTACTTC. The rearrangement links TRBV9 to TRBJ2-7; a weak D match, TRBD1 (8 bases). Germline assignment: CDR1 SGDLS and CDR2 YYNGEE. This CDR3 is 17 amino acids long. Trimming took 2 bases from V and 5 from J, leaving 23 bases between them.

The CDR3 coding sequence is TGTGCCAGCAGTCTGACAGGGAGCTATAGCAATCAGCCCCAGCATTTT. This encodes CASSLTGSYSNQPQHF. The chain employs TRBV27 and TRBJ1-5; TRBD1 aligns across 7 bases. The trim removed 5 bases at V and 0 bases at J, leaving 7 bases unmatched. The germline gives CDR1 MNHEY, CDR2 SMNVEV (reference sequence). The CDR3 contains 16 residues.

This clone was recorded a few times. This rearrangement joins TRBV5-4 to TRBJ2-5; the match to TRBD2 covers 9 bases. The CDR3 has 15 amino acids. The trim removed 2 bases at V and 1 base at J, leaving 3 bases unmatched. Germline values: CDR1 SGHNT, CDR2 YYREEE (reference sequence). The CDR3 DNA sequence: TGTGCCAGCAGCTTTCCAGCGGGAGGCCAAGAGACCCAGTACTTC. Encoded protein: CASSFPAGGQETQYF.

This chain joins TRBV7-2 and TRBJ2-7, with D tentatively TRBD2 (6 bases). V was cut by 5 bases and J by 2 bases, with 13 bases left in between. This CDR3 comprises 14 residues. Looked up from germline, CDR1 is SGHTA and CDR2 is FQGNSA. The CDR3 DNA follows: TGTGCCAGCAGCCCGGGAGCCGGTCCCTACGAGCAGTACTTC. Protein product: CASSPGAGPYEQYF.

This chain connects TRBV6-5 to TRBJ2-7; 8 bases match TRBD1. The CDR3 length is 15 residues. Looked up from germline, CDR1 is MNHEY and CDR2 is SVGAGI. The junction had 6 bases not matched to a gene; V was cut back by 0 bases and J by 5 bases. DNA of the CDR3: TGTGCCAGCAGTTACTCTTTGGCAGGGGGCAACGAGCAGTACTTC. This sequence encodes CASSYSLAGGNEQYF.

The chain is built from TRBV9 and TRBJ2-1; TRBD1 matches at 7 bases. This CDR3 has 15 residues. The J segment lost 6 bases and the V segment lost 3 bases, leaving 9 bases of the junction unmatched. Germline CDR1 and CDR2: SGDLS and YYNGEE. CDR3: CASSDRQGLSNEQFF. DNA of the CDR3: TGTGCCAGCAGCGACCGACAGGGTTTAAGCAATGAGCAGTTCTTC.

On this clone itself: Additional DNA sequences in this sample encode the identical CDR3. The chain carries TRBV29-1 and TRBJ1-5; D might be TRBD1 (5 bases). V lost 6 bases to trimming and J lost 3 bases, with 9 bases between them. CDR3 length: 12 amino acids. Germline CDR1 SQVTM, CDR2 ANQGSEA. As DNA, the CDR3 is TGCAGCGTCGGGGGAGCCAATCAGCCCCAGCATTTT. It specifies CSVGGANQPQHF. Using reference TRBV29-1 and TRBJ1-5 for the parts outside the CDR3, the full variable domain is SAVISQKPSRDICQRGTSLTIQCQVDSQVTMMFWYRQQPGQSLTLIATANQGSEATYESGFVIDKFPISRPNLTFSTLTVSNMSPEDSSIYLCSVGGANQPQHFGDGTRLSIL.